Below, 19 T cell receptor beta chains from the same sample are listed, as sequenced in a study of cytomegalovirus exposure and HLA in healthy donors. Both 60 Vbeta primers and 13 Jbeta primers went into the PCR. Data came from immunoSEQ multiplex PCR; TCRdb stores just in-frame clones and leaves some out. Of roughly 200,000 clones listed, 85% are singletons. Input material: PBMCs. Receptor source: a woman aged 50 to 60 in good health and CMV-seronegative.

The V gene is TRBV9, the J gene TRBJ2-3; 9 positions match TRBD2. The CDR3 is 15 residues long. The germline V gene encodes CDR1 SGDLS and CDR2 YYNGEE. The ends lost 6 bases at V and 4 bases at J; junction bases unmatched: 9. DNA for the CDR3: TGTGCCAGCACCCATGGCGGGGGGGGCCCAGATACGCAGTATTTT. Its translation is CASTHGGGGPDTQYF.

The genes are TRBV5-8 and TRBJ2-2; D is unclear. This CDR3 is built from 16 residues. V was trimmed by 0 bases and J by 0 bases, leaving 9 bases between them. The germline V gene has CDR1 SGHTS and CDR2 YDEGEE. The CDR3: CASSLGQQTNTGELFF. Here the CDR3 DNA reads TGTGCCAGCAGCTTGGGACAACAAACGAACACCGGGGAGCTGTTTTTT.

This chain links TRBV7-9 with TRBJ2-3; TRBD2 matches 7 bases. There are 17 residues in the CDR3. Losses at the gene ends were 3 bases for V and 2 bases for J; bases not matched to a gene: 11. CDR1 and CDR2 from the germline V gene are SEHNR and FQNEAQ (reference sequence). The chain's CDR3 is CASSFGIAGIPTDTQYF. CDR3 nucleotide sequence: TGTGCCAGCAGCTTCGGTATAGCGGGTATCCCCACAGATACGCAGTATTTT.

The J gene is TRBJ1-2, the V gene TRBV18; weak D call: TRBD1 (5 bases). Germline CDR1 and CDR2: KGHSH and LQKENI. The CDR3 runs to 13 residues. V was trimmed by 6 bases and J by 10 bases, leaving 18 bases between them. The CDR3 region is CASSHDADRYYTF. CDR3 in DNA: TGTGCCAGCTCCCATGACGCAGACAGATACTACACCTTC.

Only a few counts were recorded for this clone. The chain employs TRBV5-8 and TRBJ2-7, with D maybe TRBD2 (5 bases). The CDR3 length is 15 residues. V gave up 1 base and J gave up 4 bases, with 15 bases separating them. Germline CDR1 reads SGHTS; CDR2 reads YDEGEE. The CDR3 here is CASSLIRVSGYEQYF. The CDR3 nucleotides are TGTGCCAGCAGCTTGATTAGGGTAAGCGGATACGAGCAGTACTTC.

This clone was seen a few times. The J gene is TRBJ2-7, the V gene TRBV13; 7 bases map to TRBD1. This CDR3 region has 17 residues. CDR1 PRHDT and CDR2 FYEKMQ come from the germline V gene (reference sequence). V shed 5 bases and J 3 bases; nucleotides not matched to a gene: 16. CDR3 in amino acids: CASSHPGQGVSLYEQYF. DNA for the CDR3: TGTGCCAGCAGCCACCCAGGGCAGGGGGTCTCTCTCTACGAGCAGTACTTC.

This clone was seen a handful of times. This sequence joins TRBV28 and TRBJ1-2; unclear D gene. The germline V and J ends were trimmed by 5 bases and 3 bases, with 7 bases remaining between them. The CDR3 runs to 12 residues. Germline lookup yields CDR1 MDHEN and CDR2 SYDVKM. CDR3 DNA sequence: TGTGCCAGCAGTCCCTCGGACTATGGCTACACCTTC. Its protein is CASSPSDYGYTF.

The gene calls are TRBV18 and TRBJ1-2; 11 bases line up with TRBD1. CDR1 KGHSH and CDR2 LQKENI come from the germline V gene. V gave up 2 bases and J gave up 6 bases; unmatched junction bases: 5. The CDR3 loop spans 15 amino acids. CDR3 coding DNA: TGTGCCAGCTCACCAAGGACAGGGGGCGGGGATGGCTACACCTTC. Its protein is CASSPRTGGGDGYTF.

This clone qualifies as medium-sized. V usage is TRBV6-1 and J usage is TRBJ2-3, with TRBD1 identical over 9 bases. This CDR3 spans 14 amino acids. V lost 1 base, J lost 6 bases, and 2 bases stayed unmatched. Germline CDR1 MNHNS, CDR2 SASEGT. The CDR3 DNA reads as TGTGCCAGCAGTGAAGGGACAGGGGTGGATACGCAGTATTTT. Translation gives CASSEGTGVDTQYF.

The rearrangement joins TRBV28 to TRBJ1-2, with 10 bases that match TRBD1. The V gene's germline CDR1 is MDHEN and CDR2 SYDVKM. With V trimmed by 3 bases and J by 7 bases, 8 bases remained unmatched. The CDR3 has 15 residues. In DNA form, the CDR3 reads TGTGCCAGCAGTTTGCTTACCGGGACAGGGGCTGGCTACACCTTC. Amino acid sequence: CASSLLTGTGAGYTF.

V usage is TRBV28 and J usage is TRBJ1-2; TRBD1 aligns across 9 bases. Germline V gene data show CDR1 as MDHEN and CDR2 as SYDVKM. J was trimmed by 5 bases and V by 6 bases; bases with no gene match: 7. This CDR3 is 14 amino acids long. The CDR3 region has the DNA TGTGCCAGCAGACCCTCCGGGACAGGGTATGGCTACACCTTC. Its translation: CASRPSGTGYGYTF.

This sequence joins TRBV7-2 and TRBJ1-5; no reliable D call. The germline V gene has CDR1 SGHTA and CDR2 FQGNSA. CDR3 size: 15 residues. With 2 bases removed from V and 3 bases from J, the gap between germline ends came to 11 bases. For the CDR3, the DNA is TGTGCCAGCAGCTTAATCTTCAGTTTCAATCAGCCCCAGCATTTT. It is translated as CASSLIFSFNQPQHF.

The V and J genes are TRBV9 and TRBJ1-2; D may be TRBD1 (6 bases). The CDR3 spans 16 residues. The V gene lost 0 bases and the J gene lost 3 bases, with 15 bases spanning the gap. Per the germline V gene, CDR1 is SGDLS and CDR2 is YYNGEE. CDR3 sequence: CASSVGRQGRDYGYTF. For the CDR3, the DNA is TGTGCCAGCAGCGTAGGGAGGCAGGGGAGAGACTATGGCTACACCTTC.

This clone was observed a few times. This sequence joins TRBV4-1 and TRBJ1-5, with 7 bases that match TRBD1. Germline CDR1 and CDR2: MGHRA and YSYEKL. Unmatched junction bases numbered 3, after V lost 1 base and J lost 3 bases. The CDR3 is 15 amino acids. CDR3 nucleotide sequence: TGCGCCAGCAGCCAAGGGACAGGCGCCAATCAGCCCCAGCATTTT. Translating gives CASSQGTGANQPQHF.

DNA for the CDR3: TGTGCCAGCAGCCCGAGGACAGGGGGAGGGAACACTGAAGCTTTCTTT. It encodes CASSPRTGGGNTEAFF. This chain links TRBV14 with TRBJ1-1; 10 nucleotides agree with TRBD1. The CDR3 is made up of 16 amino acids. After removal of 4 bases from V and 1 base from J, the junction contained 6 bases not matched to a gene. Germline CDR1 and CDR2: SGHDN and FVKESK.

This clone was seen once. The chain carries TRBV6-1 and TRBJ1-1, with D perhaps matching TRBD1 (6 bases). Germline-derived CDR1 and CDR2 are MNHNS and SASEGT. V lost 3 bases and J lost 3, with 8 bases in between. The CDR3 is 13 residues long. The CDR3 DNA is TGTGCCAGCAGTGAGAACAGGGACACTGAAGCTTTCTTT. Translated: CASSENRDTEAFF.

The chain couples TRBV4-2 to TRBJ2-1; TRBD2 aligns across 10 bases. Germline-derived CDR1 and CDR2 are LGHNA and YNFKEQ. With V trimmed by 5 bases and J by 9 bases, 13 bases remained unmatched. CDR3 size: 16 residues. CDR3 bases: TGTGCCAGCAGCAAGGGACTAGCGCGAAACTGGGGTGAGCAGTTCTTC. Translating it yields CASSKGLARNWGEQFF.

The chain couples TRBV28 to TRBJ1-5; D not certain. The CDR3 loop spans 12 amino acids. Looked up from germline, CDR1 is MDHEN and CDR2 is SYDVKM. With 5 bases removed from V and 9 bases from J, the gap between germline ends came to 11 bases. Here the CDR3 DNA reads TGTGCCAGCAGTCCGCCGGGTGGGCCCCAGCATTTT. It yields the protein CASSPPGGPQHF.

CDR3 nucleotide sequence: TGTGCCAGCAGTTACTCAGCGGGCATGAGCACAGATACGCAGTATTTT. Translation: CASSYSAGMSTDTQYF. This chain links TRBV6-6 with TRBJ2-3, with a possible D match to TRBD2 (6 bases). The CDR3 totals 16 residues. V lost 0 bases to trimming and J lost 0 bases, with 10 bases between them. In germline, CDR1 is MNHNY, CDR2 SVGAGI (reference sequence).